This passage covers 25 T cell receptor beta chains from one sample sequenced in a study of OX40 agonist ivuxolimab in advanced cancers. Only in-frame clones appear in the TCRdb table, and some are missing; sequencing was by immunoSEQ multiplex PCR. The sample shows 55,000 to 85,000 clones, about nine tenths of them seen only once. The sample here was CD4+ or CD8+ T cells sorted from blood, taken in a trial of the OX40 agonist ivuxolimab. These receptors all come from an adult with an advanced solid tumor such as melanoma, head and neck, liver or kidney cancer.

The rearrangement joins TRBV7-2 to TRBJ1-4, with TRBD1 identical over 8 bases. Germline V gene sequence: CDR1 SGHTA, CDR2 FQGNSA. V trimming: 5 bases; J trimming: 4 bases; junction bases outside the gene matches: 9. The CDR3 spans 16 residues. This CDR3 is CASSVTPGQVNEKLFF. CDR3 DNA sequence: TGTGCCAGCAGCGTGACGCCGGGACAGGTTAATGAAAAACTGTTTTTT.

CDR3 nucleotides: TGTGCCAGCTCACAACAGGCGAACACTGAAGCTTTCTTT. Protein: CASSQQANTEAFF. The chain has TRBV18 and TRBJ1-1; a possible D gene is TRBD1 (5 bases). Trimming shortened V by 4 bases and J by 1 base, and 7 bases separated the two germline ends. Germline V gives CDR1 KGHSH, CDR2 LQKENI. The CDR3 spans 13 residues. Complete variable domain (other parts from reference TRBV18 and TRBJ1-1): NAGVMQNPRHLVRRRGQEARLRCSPMKGHSHVYWYRQLPEEGLKFMVYLQKENIIDESGMPKERFSAEFPKEGPSILRIQQVVRGDSAAYFCASSQQANTEAFFGQGTRLTVV.

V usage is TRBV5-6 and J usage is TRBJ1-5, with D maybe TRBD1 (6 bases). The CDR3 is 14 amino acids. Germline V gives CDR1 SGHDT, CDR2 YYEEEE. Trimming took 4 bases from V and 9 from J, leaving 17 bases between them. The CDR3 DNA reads TGTGCCAGCAGCGGACTTCAGGGGTCGGGGCCCCAGCATTTT. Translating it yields CASSGLQGSGPQHF. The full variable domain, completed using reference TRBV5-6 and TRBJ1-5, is DAGVTQSPTHLIKTRGQQVTLRCSPKSGHDTVSWYQQALGQGPQFIFQYYEEEERQRGNFPDRFSGHQFPNYSSELNVNALLLGDSALYLCASSGLQGSGPQHFGDGTRLSIL.

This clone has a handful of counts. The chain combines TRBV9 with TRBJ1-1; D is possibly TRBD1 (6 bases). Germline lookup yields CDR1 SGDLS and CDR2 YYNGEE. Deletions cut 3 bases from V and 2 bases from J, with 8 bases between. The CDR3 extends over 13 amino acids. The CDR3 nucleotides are TGTGCCAGCAGCGAGGGGGTTAACACTGAAGCTTTCTTT. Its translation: CASSEGVNTEAFF. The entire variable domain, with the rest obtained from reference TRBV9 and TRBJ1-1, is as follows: DSGVTQTPKHLITATGQRVTLRCSPRSGDLSVYWYQQSLDQGLQFLIQYYNGEERAKGNILERFSAQQFPDLHSELNLSSLELGDSALYFCASSEGVNTEAFFGQGTRLTVV.

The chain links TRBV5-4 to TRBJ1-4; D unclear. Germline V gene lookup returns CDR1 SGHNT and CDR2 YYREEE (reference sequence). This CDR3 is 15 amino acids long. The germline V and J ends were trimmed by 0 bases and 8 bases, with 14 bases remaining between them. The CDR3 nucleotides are TGTGCCAGCAGCTTGGAAGACTCTCGAGGGGAAAAACTGTTTTTT. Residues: CASSLEDSRGEKLFF.

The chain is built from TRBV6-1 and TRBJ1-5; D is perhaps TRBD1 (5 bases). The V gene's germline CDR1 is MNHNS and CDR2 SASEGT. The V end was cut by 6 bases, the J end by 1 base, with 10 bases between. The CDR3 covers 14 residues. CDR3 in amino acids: CASSATGSNQPQHF. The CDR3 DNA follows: TGTGCCAGCAGCGCCACAGGAAGCAATCAGCCCCAGCATTTT.

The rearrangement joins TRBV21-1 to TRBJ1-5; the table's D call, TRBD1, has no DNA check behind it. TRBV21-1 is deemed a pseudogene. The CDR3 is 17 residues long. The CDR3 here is CASSPLRGHVSNQPQHF. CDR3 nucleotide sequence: TGTGCCAGCAGCCCGCTCCGAGGACACGTTAGCAATCAGCCCCAGCATTTT.

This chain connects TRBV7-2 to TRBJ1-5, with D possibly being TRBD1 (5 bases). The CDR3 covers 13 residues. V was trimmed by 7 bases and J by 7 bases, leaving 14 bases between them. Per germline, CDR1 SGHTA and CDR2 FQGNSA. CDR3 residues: CASTTQRDQPQHF. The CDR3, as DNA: TGTGCCAGCACTACCCAGAGGGACCAGCCCCAGCATTTT.

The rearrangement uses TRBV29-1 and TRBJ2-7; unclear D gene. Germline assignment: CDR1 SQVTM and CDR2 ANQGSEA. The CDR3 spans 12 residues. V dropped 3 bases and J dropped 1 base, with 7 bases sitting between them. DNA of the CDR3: TGCAGCGTTGAGAAAGAGTCCTACGAGCAGTACTTC. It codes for CSVEKESYEQYF.

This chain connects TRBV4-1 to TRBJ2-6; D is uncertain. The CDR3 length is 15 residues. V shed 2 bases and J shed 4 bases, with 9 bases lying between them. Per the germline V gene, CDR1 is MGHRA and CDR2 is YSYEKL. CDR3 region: CASSQFSAGANVLTF. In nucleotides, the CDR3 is TGCGCCAGCAGCCAATTTTCAGCCGGGGCCAACGTCCTGACTTTC.

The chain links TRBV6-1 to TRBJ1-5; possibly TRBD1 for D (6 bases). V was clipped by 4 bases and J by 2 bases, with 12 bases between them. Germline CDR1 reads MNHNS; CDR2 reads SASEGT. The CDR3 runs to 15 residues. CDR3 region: CASSVDRGGNQPQHF. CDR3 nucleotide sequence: TGTGCCAGCAGTGTGGACAGAGGAGGCAATCAGCCCCAGCATTTT.

As DNA, the CDR3 is TGTGCTAGTGGTCCGGGACAGCCGGGGGAAGAGACCCAGTACTTC. It codes for CASGPGQPGEETQYF. This chain links TRBV12-5 with TRBJ2-5; the D gene is possibly TRBD1 (7 bases). Germline V CDR1 and CDR2: LGHNT, FRNRAP. The CDR3 has 15 residues. With 5 bases removed from V and 3 bases from J, the gap between germline ends came to 16 bases. Full variable domain (outside the CDR3, taken from reference TRBV12-5 and TRBJ2-5): DARVTQTPRHKVTEMGQEVTMRCQPILGHNTVFWYRQTMMQGLELLAYFRNRAPLDDSGMPKDRFSAEMPDATLATLKIQPSEPRDSAVYFCASGPGQPGEETQYFGPGTRLLVL.

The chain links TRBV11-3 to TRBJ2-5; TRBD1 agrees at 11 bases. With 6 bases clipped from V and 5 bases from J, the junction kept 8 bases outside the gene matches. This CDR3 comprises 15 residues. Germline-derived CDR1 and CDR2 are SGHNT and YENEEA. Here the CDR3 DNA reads TGTGCCAGCAGTCACGGACAGGGGGCTCCGGAGACCCAGTACTTC. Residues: CASSHGQGAPETQYF.

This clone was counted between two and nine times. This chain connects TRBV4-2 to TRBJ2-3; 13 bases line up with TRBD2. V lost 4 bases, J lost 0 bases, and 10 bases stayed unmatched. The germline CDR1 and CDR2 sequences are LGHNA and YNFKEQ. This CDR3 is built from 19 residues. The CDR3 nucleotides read TGTGCCAGCAGCCCACTTACTAGCGGGGGGGCGGGTAGCACAGATACGCAGTATTTT. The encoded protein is CASSPLTSGGAGSTDTQYF.

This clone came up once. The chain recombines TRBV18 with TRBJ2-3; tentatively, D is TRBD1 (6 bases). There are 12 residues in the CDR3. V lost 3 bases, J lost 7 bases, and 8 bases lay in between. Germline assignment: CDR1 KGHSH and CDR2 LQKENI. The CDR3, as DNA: TGTGCCAGCTCACCCGACAGGAATACGCAGTATTTT. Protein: CASSPDRNTQYF.

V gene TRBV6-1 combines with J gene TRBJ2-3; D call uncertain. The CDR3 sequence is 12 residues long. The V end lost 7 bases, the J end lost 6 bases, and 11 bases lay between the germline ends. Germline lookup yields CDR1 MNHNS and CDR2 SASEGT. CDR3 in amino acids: CASTVQYDTQYF. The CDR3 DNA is TGTGCCAGCACGGTTCAGTACGATACGCAGTATTTT.

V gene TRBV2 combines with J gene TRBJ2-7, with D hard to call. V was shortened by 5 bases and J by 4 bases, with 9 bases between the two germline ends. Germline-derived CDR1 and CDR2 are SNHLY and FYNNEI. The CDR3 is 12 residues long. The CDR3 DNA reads TGTGCCAGCAGTATCGACCGTTACGAGCAGTACTTC. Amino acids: CASSIDRYEQYF. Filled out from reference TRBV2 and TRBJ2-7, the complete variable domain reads EPEVTQTPSHQVTQMGQEVILRCVPISNHLYFYWYRQILGQKVEFLVSFYNNEISEKSEIFDDQFSVERPDGSNFTLKIRSTKLEDSAMYFCASSIDRYEQYFGPGTRLTVT.

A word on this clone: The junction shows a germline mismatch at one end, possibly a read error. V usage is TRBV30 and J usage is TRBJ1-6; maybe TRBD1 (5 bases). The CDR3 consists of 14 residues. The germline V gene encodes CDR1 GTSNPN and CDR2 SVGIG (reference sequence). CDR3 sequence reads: CAGRRGTYNSPLHF. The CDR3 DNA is TGTGCCGGGAGGCGGGGGACCTATAATTCACCCCTCCACTTT. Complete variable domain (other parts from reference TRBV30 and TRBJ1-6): SQTIHQWPATLVQPVGSPLSLECTVEGTSNPNLYWYRQAAGRGLQLLFYSVGIGQISSEVPQNLSASRPQDRQFILSSKKLLLSDSGFYLCAGRRGTYNSPLHFGNGTRLTVT.

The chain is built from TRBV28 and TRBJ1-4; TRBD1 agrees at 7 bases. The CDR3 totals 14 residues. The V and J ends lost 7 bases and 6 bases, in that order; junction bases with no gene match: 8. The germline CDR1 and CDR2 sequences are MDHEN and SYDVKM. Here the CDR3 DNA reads TGTGCCAGCACCCTTTCCGGGACAGATGAAAAACTGTTTTTT. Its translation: CASTLSGTDEKLFF.

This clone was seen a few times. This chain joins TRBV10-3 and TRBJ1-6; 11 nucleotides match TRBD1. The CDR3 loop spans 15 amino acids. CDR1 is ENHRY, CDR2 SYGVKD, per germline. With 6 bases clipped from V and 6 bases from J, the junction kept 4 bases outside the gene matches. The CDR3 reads CAIRNGTGGNSPLHF. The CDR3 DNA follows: TGTGCCATCAGGAACGGGACAGGGGGTAATTCACCCCTCCACTTT.

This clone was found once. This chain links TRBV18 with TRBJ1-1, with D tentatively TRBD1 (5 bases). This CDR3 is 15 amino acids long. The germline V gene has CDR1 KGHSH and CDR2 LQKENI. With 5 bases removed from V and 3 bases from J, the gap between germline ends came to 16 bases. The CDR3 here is CASSNLGGRDTEAFF. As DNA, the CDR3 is TGTGCCAGCTCAAATCTAGGAGGCAGGGACACTGAAGCTTTCTTT.

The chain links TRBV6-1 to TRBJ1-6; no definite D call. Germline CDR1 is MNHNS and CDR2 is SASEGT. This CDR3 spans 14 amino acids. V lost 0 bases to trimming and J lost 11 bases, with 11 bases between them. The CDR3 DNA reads TGTGCCAGCAGTGAAGCGGTTATTGGCACACCCCTCCACTTT. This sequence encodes CASSEAVIGTPLHF.

CDR3 in DNA: TGTGCCAGCAGTTATGGCGGAATTCGATCTGGAAACACCATATATTTT. It yields the protein CASSYGGIRSGNTIYF. The J gene is TRBJ1-3, the V gene TRBV6-5; D gene ambiguous. V lost 3 bases and J lost 1, with 13 bases in between. Looked up from germline, CDR1 is MNHEY and CDR2 is SVGAGI. The CDR3 has 16 residues.

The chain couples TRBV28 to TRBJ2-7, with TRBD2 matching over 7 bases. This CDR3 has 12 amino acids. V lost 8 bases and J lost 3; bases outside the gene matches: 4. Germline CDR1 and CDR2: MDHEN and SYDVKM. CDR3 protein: CASAGGFYEQYF. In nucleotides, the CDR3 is TGTGCCAGCGCCGGGGGGTTCTACGAGCAGTACTTC.

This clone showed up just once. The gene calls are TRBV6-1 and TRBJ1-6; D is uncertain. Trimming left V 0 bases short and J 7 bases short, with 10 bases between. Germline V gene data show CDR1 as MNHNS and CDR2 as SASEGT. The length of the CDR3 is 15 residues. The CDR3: CASSEAGPSNSPLHF. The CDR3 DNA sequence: TGTGCCAGCAGTGAAGCAGGGCCGAGCAATTCACCCCTCCACTTT.